Listed below are T cell receptor beta chains from one sample, sequenced in a study of CXCR4 blockade with PD-1 therapy in pancreatic cancer. Clones were read by immunoSEQ multiplex PCR, and TCRdb kept only the in-frame ones, dropping some. The sample contains about 8,100 clones, under 60% of which appear only once. Sequenced: tumor tissue. The receptors come from a human donor with pancreatic ductal adenocarcinoma. Each CDR3 is given with its conserved first and last residue.

TRBV19 CASSIVRQGTNEQFF
TRBV6-4 CASGVAGAGRAGELFF
TRBV6-8 CASSNTEANYGYTF
TRBV5-1 CASSFGGFRGLYEQYF
TRBV12-5 CASGLGVGEETQYF
TRBV28 CASSRNYGELFF
TRBV19 CASNKGTSMGGETQYF
TRBV19 CASSILSSGNTIYF
TRBV5-1 CASSENRDSADTQYF
TRBV30 CAWSGTISNQPQHF
TRBV18 CASSPWVSHTIYF
TRBV7-5 CASSSNPGRASEQFF
TRBV19 CASSTGPNSYEQYF
TRBV14 CASSQMHTIYF
TRBV15 CATSRGSPGSNEKLFF
TRBV19 CASRLVSTDTQYF
TRBV19 CASSGQGTSGRADTQYF
TRBV30 CASYFTEGGTGEQFF
TRBV1 CASSQQAPRDTQYF
TRBV30 CAWKRNRGDEKLFF
TRBV29-1 CSVGAANNEKLFF
TRBV18 CASSRQSNQPQHF